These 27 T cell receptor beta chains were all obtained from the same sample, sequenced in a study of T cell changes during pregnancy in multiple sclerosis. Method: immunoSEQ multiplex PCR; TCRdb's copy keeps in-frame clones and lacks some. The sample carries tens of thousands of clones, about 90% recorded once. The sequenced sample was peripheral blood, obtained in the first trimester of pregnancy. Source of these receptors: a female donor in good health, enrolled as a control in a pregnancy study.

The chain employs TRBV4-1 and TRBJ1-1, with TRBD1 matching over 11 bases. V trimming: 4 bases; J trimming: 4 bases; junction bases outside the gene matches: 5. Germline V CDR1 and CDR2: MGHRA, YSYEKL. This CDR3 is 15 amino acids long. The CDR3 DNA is TGCGCCAGCAGCCCGCGTGGGACAGGGGGCACTGAAGCTTTCTTT. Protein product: CASSPRGTGGTEAFF.

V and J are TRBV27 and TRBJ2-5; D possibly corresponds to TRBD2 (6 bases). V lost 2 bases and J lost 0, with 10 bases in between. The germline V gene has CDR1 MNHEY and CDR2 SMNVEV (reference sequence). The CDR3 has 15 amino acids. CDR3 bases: TGTGCCAGCAGTTTAGTCGGGAGCTACCAAGAGACCCAGTACTTC. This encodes CASSLVGSYQETQYF.

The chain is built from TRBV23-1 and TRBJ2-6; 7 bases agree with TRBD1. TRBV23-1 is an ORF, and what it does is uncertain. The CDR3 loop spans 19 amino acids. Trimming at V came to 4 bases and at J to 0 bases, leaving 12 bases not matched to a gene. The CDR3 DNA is TGCGCCAGCAGTCGAATGGGACAGAAGAAATCCTCTGGGGCCAACGTCCTGACTTTC. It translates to CASSRMGQKKSSGANVLTF.

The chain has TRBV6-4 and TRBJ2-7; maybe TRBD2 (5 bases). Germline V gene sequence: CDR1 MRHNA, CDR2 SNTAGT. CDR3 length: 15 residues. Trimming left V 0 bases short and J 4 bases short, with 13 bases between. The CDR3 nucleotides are TGTGCCAGCAGTGACTCTACCTTTAGGACTTACGAGCAGTACTTC. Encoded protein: CASSDSTFRTYEQYF.

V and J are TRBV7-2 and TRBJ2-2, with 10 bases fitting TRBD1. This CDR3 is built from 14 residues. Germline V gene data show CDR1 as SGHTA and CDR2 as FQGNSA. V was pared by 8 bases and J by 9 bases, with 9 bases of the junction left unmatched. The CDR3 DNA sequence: TGTGCCAGCCACCGACAGGGGGCCTGGTGGGAGCTGTTTTTT. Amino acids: CASHRQGAWWELFF.

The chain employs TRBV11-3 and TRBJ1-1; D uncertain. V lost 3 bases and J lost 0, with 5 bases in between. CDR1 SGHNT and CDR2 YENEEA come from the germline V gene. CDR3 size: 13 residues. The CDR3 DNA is TGTGCCAGCAGCTTCTTAATGAACACTGAAGCTTTCTTT. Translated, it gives CASSFLMNTEAFF.

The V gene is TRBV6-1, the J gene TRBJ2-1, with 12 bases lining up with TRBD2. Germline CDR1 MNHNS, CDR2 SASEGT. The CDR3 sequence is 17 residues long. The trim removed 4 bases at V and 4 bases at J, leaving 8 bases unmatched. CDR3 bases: TGTGCCAGCAGTGGAGCTAGCGGGGGGGACCTATACAATGAGCAGTTCTTC. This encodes CASSGASGGDLYNEQFF.

The CDR3 loop reads CASSPPGTGGRETQYF. CDR3 sequence (DNA): TGTGCCAGCAGCCCGCCCGGGACAGGGGGCCGGGAGACCCAGTACTTC. J is TRBJ2-5 and V is TRBV5-4, with 12 positions matching TRBD1. CDR3 length: 16 amino acids. Germline V gene sequence: CDR1 SGHNT, CDR2 YYREEE (reference sequence). Germline trimming cut 4 bases from V and 5 bases from J; bases unmatched to any gene: 9.

The CDR3 sequence is CASSQLLGAYRGEQYF. DNA of the CDR3: TGTGCCAGCAGCCAATTATTGGGGGCCTACAGGGGCGAGCAGTACTTC. The chain uses TRBV4-2 and TRBJ2-7, with TRBD1 matching 7 bases. From germline, CDR1 is LGHNA and CDR2 YNFKEQ. There are 16 residues in the CDR3. V dropped 2 bases and J dropped 6; count of bases not matched to a gene: 13.

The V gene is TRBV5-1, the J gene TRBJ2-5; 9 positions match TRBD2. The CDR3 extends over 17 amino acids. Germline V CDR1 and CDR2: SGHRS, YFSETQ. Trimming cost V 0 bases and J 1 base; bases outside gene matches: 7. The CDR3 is CASSLGYIAGVQETQYF. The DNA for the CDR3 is TGCGCCAGCAGCTTGGGCTATATAGCGGGGGTCCAAGAGACCCAGTACTTC.

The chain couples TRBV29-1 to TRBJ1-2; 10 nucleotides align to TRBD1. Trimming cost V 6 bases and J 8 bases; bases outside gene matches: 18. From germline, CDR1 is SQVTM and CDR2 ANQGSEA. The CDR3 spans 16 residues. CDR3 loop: CSVSNRRDRGRGGYTF. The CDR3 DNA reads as TGCAGCGTCTCCAACCGCCGGGACAGGGGAAGAGGGGGCTACACCTTC.

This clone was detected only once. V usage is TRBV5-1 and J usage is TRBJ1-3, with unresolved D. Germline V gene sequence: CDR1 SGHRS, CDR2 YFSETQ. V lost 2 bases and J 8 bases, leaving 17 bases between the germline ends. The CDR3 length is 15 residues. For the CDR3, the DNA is TGCGCCAGCAGCTTAAACTGGGTTGCGGAGGACACCATATATTTT. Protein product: CASSLNWVAEDTIYF.

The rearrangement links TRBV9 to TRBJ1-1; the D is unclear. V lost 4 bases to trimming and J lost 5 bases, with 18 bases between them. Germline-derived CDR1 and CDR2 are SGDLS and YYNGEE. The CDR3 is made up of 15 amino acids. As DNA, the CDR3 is TGTGCCAGCAGCCCCCTGGAGACTGGTGGGACTGAAGCTTTCTTT. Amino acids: CASSPLETGGTEAFF.

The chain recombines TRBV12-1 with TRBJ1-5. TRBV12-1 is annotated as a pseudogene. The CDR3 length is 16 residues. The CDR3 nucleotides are TGTGCCAGCAGAAAAGGCGGGGGGCAGAGCAATCAGCCCCAGCATTTT. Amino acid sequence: CASRKGGGQSNQPQHF.

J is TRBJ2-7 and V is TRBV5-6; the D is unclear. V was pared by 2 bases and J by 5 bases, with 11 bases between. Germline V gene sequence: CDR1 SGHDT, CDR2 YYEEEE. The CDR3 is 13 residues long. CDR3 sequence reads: CASSFTGSHEQYF. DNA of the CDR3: TGTGCCAGCAGCTTTACGGGTTCCCACGAGCAGTACTTC.

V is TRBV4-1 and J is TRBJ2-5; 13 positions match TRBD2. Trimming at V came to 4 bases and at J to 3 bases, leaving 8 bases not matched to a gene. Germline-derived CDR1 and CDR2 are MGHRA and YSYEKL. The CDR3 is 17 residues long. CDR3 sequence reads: CASSLGLAGTFKETQYF. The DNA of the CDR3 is TGCGCCAGCAGCCTGGGACTAGCGGGGACTTTCAAAGAGACCCAGTACTTC.

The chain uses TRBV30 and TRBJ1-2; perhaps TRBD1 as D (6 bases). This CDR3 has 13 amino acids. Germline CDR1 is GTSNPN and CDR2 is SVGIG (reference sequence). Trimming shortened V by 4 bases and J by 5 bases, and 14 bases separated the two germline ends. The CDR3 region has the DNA TGTGCCTGGATATCACAGGGACCTTATGGCTACACCTTC. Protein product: CAWISQGPYGYTF.

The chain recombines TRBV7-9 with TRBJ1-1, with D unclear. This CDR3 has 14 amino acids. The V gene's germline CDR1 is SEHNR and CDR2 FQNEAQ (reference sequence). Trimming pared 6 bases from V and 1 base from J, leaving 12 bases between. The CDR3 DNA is TGTGCCAGCAGACCCTTGTCGGGGAACACTGAAGCTTTCTTT. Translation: CASRPLSGNTEAFF.

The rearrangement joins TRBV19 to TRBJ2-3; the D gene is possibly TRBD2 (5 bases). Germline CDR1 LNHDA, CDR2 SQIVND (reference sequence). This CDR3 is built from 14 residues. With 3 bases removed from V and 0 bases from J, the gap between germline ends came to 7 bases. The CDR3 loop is CASSIPGSTDTQYF. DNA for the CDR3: TGTGCCAGTAGTATTCCGGGGAGCACAGATACGCAGTATTTT.

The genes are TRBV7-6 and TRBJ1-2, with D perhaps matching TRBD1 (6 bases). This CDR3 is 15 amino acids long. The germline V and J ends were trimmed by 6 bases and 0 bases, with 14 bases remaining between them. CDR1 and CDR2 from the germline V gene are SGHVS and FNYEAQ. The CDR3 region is CASSPQQGANYGYTF. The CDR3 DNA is TGTGCCAGCAGTCCGCAACAGGGAGCTAACTATGGCTACACCTTC.

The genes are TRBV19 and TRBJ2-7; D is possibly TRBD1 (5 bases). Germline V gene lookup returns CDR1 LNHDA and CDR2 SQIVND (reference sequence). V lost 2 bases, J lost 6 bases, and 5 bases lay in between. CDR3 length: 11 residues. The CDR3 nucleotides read TGTGCCAGTAGTATACAGGGCGAGCAGTACTTC. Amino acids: CASSIQGEQYF. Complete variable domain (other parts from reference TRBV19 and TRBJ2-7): DGGITQSPKYLFRKEGQNVTLSCEQNLNHDAMYWYRQDPGQGLRLIYYSQIVNDFQKGDIAEGYSVSREKKESFPLTVTSAQKNPTAFYLCASSIQGEQYFGPGTRLTVT.

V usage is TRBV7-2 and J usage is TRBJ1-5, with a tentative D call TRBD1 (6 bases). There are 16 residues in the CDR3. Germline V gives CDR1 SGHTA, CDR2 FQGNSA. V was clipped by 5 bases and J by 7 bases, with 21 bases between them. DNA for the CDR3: TGTGCCAGCAGCCCCCGGTATCAAGGGGGAGGGCAGCCCCAGCATTTT. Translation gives CASSPRYQGGGQPQHF. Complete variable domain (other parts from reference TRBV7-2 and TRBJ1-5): GAGVSQSPSNKVTEKGKDVELRCDPISGHTALYWYRQSLGQGLEFLIYFQGNSAPDKSGLPSDRFSAERTGGSVSTLTIQRTQQEDSAVYLCASSPRYQGGGQPQHFGDGTRLSIL.

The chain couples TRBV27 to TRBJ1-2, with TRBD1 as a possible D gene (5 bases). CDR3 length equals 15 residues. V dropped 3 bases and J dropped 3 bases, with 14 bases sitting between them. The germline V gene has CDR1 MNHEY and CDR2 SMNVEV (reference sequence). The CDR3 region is CASSLIGGIYYGYTF. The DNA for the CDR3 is TGTGCCAGCAGTTTGATCGGGGGTATTTACTATGGCTACACCTTC.

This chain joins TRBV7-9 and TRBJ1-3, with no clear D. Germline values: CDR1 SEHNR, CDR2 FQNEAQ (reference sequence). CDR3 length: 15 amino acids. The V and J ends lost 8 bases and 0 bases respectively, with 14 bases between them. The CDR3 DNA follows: TGTGCCAGCCGCTCGATTCGGAGCTCTGGAAACACCATATATTTT. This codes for CASRSIRSSGNTIYF. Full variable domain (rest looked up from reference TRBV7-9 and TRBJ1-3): DTGVSQNPRHKITKRGQNVTFRCDPISEHNRLYWYRQTLGQGPEFLTYFQNEAQLEKSRLLSDRFSAERPKGSFSTLEIQRTEQGDSAMYLCASRSIRSSGNTIYFGEGSWLTVV.

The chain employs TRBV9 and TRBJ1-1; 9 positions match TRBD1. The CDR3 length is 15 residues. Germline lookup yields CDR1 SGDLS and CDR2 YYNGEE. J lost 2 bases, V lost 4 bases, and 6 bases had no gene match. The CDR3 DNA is TGTGCCAGCAGCTCGCAGGACAGGGGAAACACTGAAGCTTTCTTT. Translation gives CASSSQDRGNTEAFF.

The CDR3 sequence: CASSLEDSYEQYF. In DNA form, the CDR3 reads TGCGCCAGCAGCTTAGAGGATTCCTACGAGCAGTACTTC. The chain couples TRBV5-1 to TRBJ2-5, with unresolved D. Matching the DNA end better, TRBJ2-7 makes the J call doubtful. Germline V CDR1 and CDR2: SGHRS, YFSETQ. This CDR3 has 13 amino acids.

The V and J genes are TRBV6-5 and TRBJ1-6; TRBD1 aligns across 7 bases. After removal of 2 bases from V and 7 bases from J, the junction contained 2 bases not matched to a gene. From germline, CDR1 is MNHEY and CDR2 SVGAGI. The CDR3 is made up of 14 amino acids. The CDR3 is CASSYDRENSPLHF. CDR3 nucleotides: TGTGCCAGCAGTTACGACAGGGAGAATTCACCCCTCCACTTT.